Presented here are 8 T cell receptor beta chains from one specimen sequenced in a study of control samples from healthy donors and cancer patients (dated by TCRdb to about 2020). The library was built by means of the immunoSEQ multiplex PCR assay. TCRdb took over this immuneACCESS table, retaining in-frame rearrangements with V and J assigned. Such tables are incomplete; in checked studies, under half of the missing clones stem from an unresolved V gene, and the remainder is unexplained. The sample yields about 130,000 clones; roughly 91% were counted once. The biggest ten clones account for 1.5% to 2% of the sample. Material for sequencing was PBMCs. The receptor source for this set is a man between 45 and 60 years old with head and neck cancer.

This clone is a singleton in its sample. The chain couples TRBV7-2 to TRBJ2-7; 9 bases are shared with TRBD2. Looked up from germline, CDR1 is SGHTA and CDR2 is FQGNSA. J gave up 1 base and V 5 bases, and 6 bases lay outside the gene matches. This CDR3 has 15 residues. The DNA for the CDR3 is TGTGCCAGCAGCACCCGGCTAGCGGGGTCCTACGAGCAGTACTTC. Translated: CASSTRLAGSYEQYF.

As to this clone: The sample holds other DNA sequences that translate to the same CDR3. The CDR3 nucleotides are TGTGCCAGTAGTATCGGACAGGGTTCCTACGAGCAGTACTTC. Its protein is CASSIGQGSYEQYF. The chain uses TRBV19 and TRBJ2-7; 8 positions agree with TRBD1. With 3 bases clipped from V and 1 base from J, the junction kept 2 bases outside the gene matches. The CDR3 length is 14 residues. Germline CDR1 is LNHDA and CDR2 is SQIVND (reference sequence).

V usage is TRBV28 and J usage is TRBJ2-7; the match to TRBD2 covers 7 bases. This CDR3 has 15 residues. Germline values: CDR1 MDHEN, CDR2 SYDVKM. The ends lost 5 bases at V and 4 bases at J; junction bases unmatched: 11. In DNA, the CDR3 is TGTGCCAGCAGTCCCGGGGAGGGTGATAAATACGAGCAGTACTTC. Translating gives CASSPGEGDKYEQYF.

The chain joins TRBV5-1 to TRBJ1-5, with a tentative D call TRBD1 (5 bases). CDR3 length: 14 amino acids. Trimming left V 2 bases short and J 3 bases short, with 9 bases between. Germline V gene sequence: CDR1 SGHRS, CDR2 YFSETQ. The CDR3 DNA is TGCGCCAGCAGCTTTGGGGGGAACAATCAGCCCCAGCATTTT. Translation: CASSFGGNNQPQHF.

This clone occurred a few times. The J gene is TRBJ2-5, the V gene TRBV7-3; no definite D call. Between the trimmed V and J ends, which lost 2 bases and 5 bases, there was a span of 9 bases. Germline V gene lookup returns CDR1 SGHTA and CDR2 FQGTGA. The CDR3 loop spans 13 amino acids. The CDR3 DNA reads as TGTGCCAGCAGCTTATCCCGCCGGGAGACCCAGTACTTC. This sequence encodes CASSLSRRETQYF. The complete variable domain, with remaining parts taken from reference TRBV7-3 and TRBJ2-5, reads GAGVSQTPSNKVTEKGKYVELRCDPISGHTALYWYRQSLGQGPEFLIYFQGTGAADDSGLPNDRFFAVRPEGSVSTLKIQRTERGDSAVYLCASSLSRRETQYFGPGTRLLVL.

The rearrangement joins TRBV2 to TRBJ1-1, with D unresolved. Trimming took 4 bases from V and 8 from J, leaving 17 bases between them. The germline gives CDR1 SNHLY, CDR2 FYNNEI. The CDR3 has 14 residues. This CDR3 is CASSGQTERAEAFF. The CDR3 bases are TGTGCCAGCAGTGGCCAGACGGAGAGGGCAGAAGCTTTCTTT. Combining the CDR3 with reference TRBV2 and TRBJ1-1 gives the whole variable domain EPEVTQTPSHQVTQMGQEVILRCVPISNHLYFYWYRQILGQKVEFLVSFYNNEISEKSEIFDDQFSVERPDGSNFTLKIRSTKLEDSAMYFCASSGQTERAEAFFGQGTRLTVV.

The gene calls are TRBV2 and TRBJ2-7, with 7 bases matching TRBD1. V lost 6 bases and J lost 1; bases outside the gene matches: 3. Germline lookup yields CDR1 SNHLY and CDR2 FYNNEI. CDR3 length: 13 residues. Here the CDR3 reads CASSPGQSYEQYF. In DNA form, the CDR3 reads TGTGCCAGCAGCCCGGGACAGTCCTACGAGCAGTACTTC.

The chain links TRBV2 to TRBJ1-4; maybe TRBD1 (5 bases). The CDR3 loop spans 14 amino acids. Germline CDR1 reads SNHLY; CDR2 reads FYNNEI. Trimming left V 6 bases short and J 7 bases short, with 15 bases between. CDR3 bases: TGTGCCAGCAGCATACAGGAAAGTGGTGAAAAACTGTTTTTT. Amino acid sequence: CASSIQESGEKLFF.